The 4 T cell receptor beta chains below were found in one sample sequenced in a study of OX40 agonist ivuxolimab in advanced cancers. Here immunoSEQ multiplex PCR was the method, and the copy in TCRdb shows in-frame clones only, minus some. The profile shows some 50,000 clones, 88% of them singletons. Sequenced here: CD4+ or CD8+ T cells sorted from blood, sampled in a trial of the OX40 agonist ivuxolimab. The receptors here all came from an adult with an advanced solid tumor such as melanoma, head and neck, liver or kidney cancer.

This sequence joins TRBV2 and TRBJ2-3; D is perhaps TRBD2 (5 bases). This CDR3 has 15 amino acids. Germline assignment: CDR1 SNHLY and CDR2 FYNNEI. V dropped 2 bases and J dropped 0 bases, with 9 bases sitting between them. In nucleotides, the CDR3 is TGTGCCAGCAGTGAACGGCGGGTGAGCACAGATACGCAGTATTTT. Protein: CASSERRVSTDTQYF.

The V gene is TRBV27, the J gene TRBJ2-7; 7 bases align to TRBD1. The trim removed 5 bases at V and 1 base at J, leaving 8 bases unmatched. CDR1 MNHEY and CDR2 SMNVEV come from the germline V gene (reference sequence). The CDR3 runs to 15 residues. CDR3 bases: TGTGCCAGCAGTCTCGGACAGGTCTCTTCCTACGAGCAGTACTTC. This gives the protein CASSLGQVSSYEQYF.

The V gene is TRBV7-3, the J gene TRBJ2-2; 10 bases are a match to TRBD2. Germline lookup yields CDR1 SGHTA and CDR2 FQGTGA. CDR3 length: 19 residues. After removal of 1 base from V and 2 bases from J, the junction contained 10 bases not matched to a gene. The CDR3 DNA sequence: TGTGCCAGCAGCTTAATGTCCAGGACTAGCGGAGGAAACACCGGGGAGCTGTTTTTT. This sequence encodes CASSLMSRTSGGNTGELFF.

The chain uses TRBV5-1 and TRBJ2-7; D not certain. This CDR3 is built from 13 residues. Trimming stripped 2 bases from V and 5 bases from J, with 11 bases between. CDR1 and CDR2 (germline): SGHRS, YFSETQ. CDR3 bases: TGCGCCAGCAGCTTAATTGTCGAGGACGAGCAGTACTTC. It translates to CASSLIVEDEQYF. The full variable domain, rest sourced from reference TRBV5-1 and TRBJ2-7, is KAGVTQTPRYLIKTRGQQVTLSCSPISGHRSVSWYQQTPGQGLQFLFEYFSETQRNKGNFPGRFSGRQFSNSRSEMNVSTLELGDSALYLCASSLIVEDEQYFGPGTRLTVT.